This T cell receptor beta chain was identified during a study of hypomethylating agent response in myelodysplastic syndrome. Study-level information: About five patients were non-responders, while six or seven showed complete response or hematologic improvement. Overall study findings and caveats: Novel MDS antigen recognition by shared GLIPH2 clusters is possible but unvalidated.

The CDR3 length is 15 residues. V was trimmed by 0 bases and J by 1 base, leaving 9 bases between them. Germline CDR1 SGHTA, CDR2 FQGNSA. Bulk bone marrow was analyzed without sorting T-cell subsets. Each sample had roughly 400 ng DNA, as two 200 ng replicates, at survey resolution. Produced via immunoSEQ multiplex PCR; TCRdb's table is partial and in-frame only. Among about 6,600 clones, more than 80% were seen once, and the ten largest hold roughly a quarter. Concerning this clone itself: Antigen unknown.

This clonotype was obtained from a human donor with myelodysplastic syndrome. The chain is built from TRBV7-2 and TRBJ1-1; D uncertain. The sequencing used bone marrow, collected before or after starting hypomethylating agent treatment for myelodysplastic syndrome (not recorded which). DNA for the CDR3: TGTGCCAGCAGCTTAGCCGGGCCTGGGAACACTGAAGCTTTCTTT. As protein: CASSLAGPGNTEAFF.